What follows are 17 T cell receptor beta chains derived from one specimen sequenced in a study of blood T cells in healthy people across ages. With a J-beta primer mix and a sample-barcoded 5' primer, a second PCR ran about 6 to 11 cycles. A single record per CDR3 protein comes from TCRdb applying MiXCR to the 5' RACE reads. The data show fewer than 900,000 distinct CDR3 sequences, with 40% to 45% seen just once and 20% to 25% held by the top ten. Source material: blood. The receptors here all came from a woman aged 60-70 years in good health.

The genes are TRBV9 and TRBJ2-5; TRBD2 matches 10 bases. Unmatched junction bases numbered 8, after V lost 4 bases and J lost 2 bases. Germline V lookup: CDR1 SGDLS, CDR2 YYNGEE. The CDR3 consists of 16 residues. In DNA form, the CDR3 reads TGTGCCAGCAGCCCTCAAGCGGGGGGGTTACAAGAGACCCAGTACTTC. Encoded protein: CASSPQAGGLQETQYF.

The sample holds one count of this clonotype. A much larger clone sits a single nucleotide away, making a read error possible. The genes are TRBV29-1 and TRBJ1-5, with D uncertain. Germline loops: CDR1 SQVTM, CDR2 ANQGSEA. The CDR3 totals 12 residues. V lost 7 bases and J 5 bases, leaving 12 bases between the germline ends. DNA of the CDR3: TGCAGCGGTGGGGAATTCGATCAGCCCCAGCATTTT. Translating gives CSGGEFDQPQHF.

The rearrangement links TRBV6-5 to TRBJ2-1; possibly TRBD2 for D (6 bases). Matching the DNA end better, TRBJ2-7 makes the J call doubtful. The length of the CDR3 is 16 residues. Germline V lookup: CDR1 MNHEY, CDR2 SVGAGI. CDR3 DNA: TGTGCCAGCAGTCAGGGTTCTTGGGGGGTTTACAATGAGCAGTACTTC. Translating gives CASSQGSWGVYNEQYF.

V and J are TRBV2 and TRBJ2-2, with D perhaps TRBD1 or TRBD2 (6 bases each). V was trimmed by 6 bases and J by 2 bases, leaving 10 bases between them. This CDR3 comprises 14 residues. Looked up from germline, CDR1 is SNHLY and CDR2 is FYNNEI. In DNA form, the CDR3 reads TGTGCCAGCAGGGCGGGACAAAACACCGGGGAGCTGTTTTTT. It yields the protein CASRAGQNTGELFF. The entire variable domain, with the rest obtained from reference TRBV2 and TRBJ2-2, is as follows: EPEVTQTPSHQVTQMGQEVILRCVPISNHLYFYWYRQILGQKVEFLVSFYNNEISEKSEIFDDQFSVERPDGSNFTLKIRSTKLEDSAMYFCASRAGQNTGELFFGEGSRLTVL.

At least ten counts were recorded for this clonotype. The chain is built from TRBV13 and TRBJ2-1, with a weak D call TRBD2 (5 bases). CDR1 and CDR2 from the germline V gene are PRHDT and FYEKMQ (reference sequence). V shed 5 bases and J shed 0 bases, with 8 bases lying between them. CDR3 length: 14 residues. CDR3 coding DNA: TGTGCCAGCAGCCGGACTTTCTCCTACAATGAGCAGTTCTTC. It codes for CASSRTFSYNEQFF.

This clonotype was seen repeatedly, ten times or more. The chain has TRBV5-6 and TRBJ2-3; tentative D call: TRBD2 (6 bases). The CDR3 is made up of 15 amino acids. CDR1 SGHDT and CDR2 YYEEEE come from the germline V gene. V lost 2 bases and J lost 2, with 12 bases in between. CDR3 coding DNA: TGTGCCAGCAGCTTTCCCCCGGGACTCACAGATACGCAGTATTTT. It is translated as CASSFPPGLTDTQYF.

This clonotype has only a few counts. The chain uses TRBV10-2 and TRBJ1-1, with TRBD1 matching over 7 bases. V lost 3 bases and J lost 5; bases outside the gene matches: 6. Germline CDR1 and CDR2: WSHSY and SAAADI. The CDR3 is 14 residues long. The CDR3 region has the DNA TGCGCCAGCAGTGATCGGGGCAGGGGGACTGAAGCTTTCTTT. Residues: CASSDRGRGTEAFF.

DNA for the CDR3: TGTGCCAGCGGGAAGGGGACTCGGGAGACCCAGTACTTC. It translates to CASGKGTRETQYF. V and J are TRBV25-1 and TRBJ2-5; D might be TRBD2 (6 bases). With 8 bases removed from V and 5 bases from J, the gap between germline ends came to 15 bases. This CDR3 is built from 13 residues. Germline V gives CDR1 MGHDK, CDR2 SYGVNS.

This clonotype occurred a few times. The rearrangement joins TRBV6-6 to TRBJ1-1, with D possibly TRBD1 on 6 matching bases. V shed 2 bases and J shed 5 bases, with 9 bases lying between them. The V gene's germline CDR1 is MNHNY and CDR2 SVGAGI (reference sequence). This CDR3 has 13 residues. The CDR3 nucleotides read TGTGCCAGCAGTTACAGGGGGGGGACTGAAGCTTTCTTT. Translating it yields CASSYRGGTEAFF.

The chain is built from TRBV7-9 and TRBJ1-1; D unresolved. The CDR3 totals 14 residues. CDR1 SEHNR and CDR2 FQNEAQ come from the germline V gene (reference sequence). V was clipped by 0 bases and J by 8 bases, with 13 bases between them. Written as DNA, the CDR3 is TGTGCCAGCAGCTTAGCGCCCCACGACGACGAAGCTTTCTTT. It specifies CASSLAPHDDEAFF.

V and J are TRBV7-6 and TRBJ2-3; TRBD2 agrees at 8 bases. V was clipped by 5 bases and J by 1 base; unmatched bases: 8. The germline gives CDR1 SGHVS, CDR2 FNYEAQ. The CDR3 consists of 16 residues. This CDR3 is CASSLSLSGGTDTQYF. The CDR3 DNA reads TGTGCCAGCAGCCTTTCCCTTAGCGGGGGCACAGATACGCAGTATTTT. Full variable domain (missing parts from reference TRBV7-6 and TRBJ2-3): GAGVSQSPRYKVTKRGQDVALRCDPISGHVSLYWYRQALGQGPEFLTYFNYEAQQDKSGLPNDRFSAERPEGSISTLTIQRTEQRDSAMYRCASSLSLSGGTDTQYFGPGTRLTVL.

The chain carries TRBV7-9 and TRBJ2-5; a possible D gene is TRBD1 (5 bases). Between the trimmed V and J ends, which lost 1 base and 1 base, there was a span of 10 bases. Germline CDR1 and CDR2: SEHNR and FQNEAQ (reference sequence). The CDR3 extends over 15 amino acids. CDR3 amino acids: CASSLVLGPQETQYF. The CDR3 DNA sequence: TGTGCCAGCAGCTTAGTCCTGGGGCCCCAAGAGACCCAGTACTTC.

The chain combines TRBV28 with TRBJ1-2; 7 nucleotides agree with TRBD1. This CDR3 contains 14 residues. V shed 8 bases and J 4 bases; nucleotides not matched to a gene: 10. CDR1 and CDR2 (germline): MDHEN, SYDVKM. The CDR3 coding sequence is TGTGCCAGCGGTGCTGGGACAGACTTCTATGGCTACACCTTC. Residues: CASGAGTDFYGYTF.

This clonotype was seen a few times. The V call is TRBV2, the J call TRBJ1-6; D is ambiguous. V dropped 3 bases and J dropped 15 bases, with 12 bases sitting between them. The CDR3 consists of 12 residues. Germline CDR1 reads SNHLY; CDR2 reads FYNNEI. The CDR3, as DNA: TGTGCCAGCAGTGATAGGAAGTTGGGCCTCCACTTT. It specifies CASSDRKLGLHF.

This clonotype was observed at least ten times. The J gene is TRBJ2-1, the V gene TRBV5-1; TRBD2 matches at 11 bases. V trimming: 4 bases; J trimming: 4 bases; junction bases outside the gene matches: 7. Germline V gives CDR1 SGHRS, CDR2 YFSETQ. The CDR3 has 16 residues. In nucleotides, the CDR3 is TGCGCCAGCAGCACGGGGACTAGCGGATTGTACAATGAGCAGTTCTTC. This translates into CASSTGTSGLYNEQFF.

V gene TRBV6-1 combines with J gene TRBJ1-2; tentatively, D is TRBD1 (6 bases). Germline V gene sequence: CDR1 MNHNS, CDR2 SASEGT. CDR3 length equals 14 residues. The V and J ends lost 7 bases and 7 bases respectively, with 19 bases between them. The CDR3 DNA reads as TGTGCCAGCACCAGGGAGGGCAGGGGTGGTGGCTACACCTTC. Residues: CASTREGRGGGYTF.

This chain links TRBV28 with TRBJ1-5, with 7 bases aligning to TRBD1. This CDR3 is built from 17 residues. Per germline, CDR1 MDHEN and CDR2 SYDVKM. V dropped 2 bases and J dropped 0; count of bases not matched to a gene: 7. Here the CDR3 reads CASSLSPGTDSNQPQHF. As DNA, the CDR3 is TGTGCCAGCAGTTTAAGCCCCGGGACAGATAGCAATCAGCCCCAGCATTTT.